This TCR beta chain was recorded in a study of identical twins. Study-level points and caveats: Whereas memory repertoires showed no such difference, abundant cord blood beta clonotypes carried fewer insertions. Zero-insertion analyses might be partly confounded by invariant T cells like MAIT and iNKT.

Template switching added a universal primer site, and cDNA bore unique molecular identifiers. TCRdb fed the 5' RACE reads into MiXCR, producing one record per CDR3 protein. Of roughly 490,000 distinct CDR3 sequences in the sample, 13% to 15% were seen once. This clonotype was recorded a few times. Antigen: not known. The sample was also linked to a second study, of yellow fever vaccine responses in identical twins. That publication notes: Twins reportedly appeared to share part of their vaccine T cell response while keeping part individual.

This sequence originates from a woman aged 18-30 years in good health. Sequencing was performed on CD4+ T cells sorted from blood.

CDR3 DNA: TGTGCCAGCAGTCCCAGGACAGGCCATAGCAATCAGCCCCAGCATTTT. Amino acids: CASSPRTGHSNQPQHF. The genes are TRBV6-2 or TRBV6-3 and TRBJ1-5; TRBD1 matches at 7 bases. V shed 5 bases, J shed 0 bases, and the junction held 7 bases outside the gene matches. Germline V gene data show CDR1 as MNHEY and CDR2 as SVGEGT. The CDR3 totals 16 residues.